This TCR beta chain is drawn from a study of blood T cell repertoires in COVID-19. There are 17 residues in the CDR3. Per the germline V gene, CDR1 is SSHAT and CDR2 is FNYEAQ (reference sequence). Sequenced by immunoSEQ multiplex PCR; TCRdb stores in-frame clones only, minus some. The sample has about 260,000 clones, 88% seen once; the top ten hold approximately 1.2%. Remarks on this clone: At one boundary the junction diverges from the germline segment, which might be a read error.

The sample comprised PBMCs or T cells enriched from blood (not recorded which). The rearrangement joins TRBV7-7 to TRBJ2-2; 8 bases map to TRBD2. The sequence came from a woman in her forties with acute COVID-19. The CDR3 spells CASSLGSGTTNTGELFF. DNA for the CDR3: TGTGCTAGCAGCTTAGGTAGCGGGACGACGAACACCGGGGAGCTGTTTTTT.